Listed here are 9 T cell receptor beta chains from one sample, sequenced in a study of vaccination effects on CD4 cells after COVID-19. These receptors lack a known antigen. Sequencing was performed with immunoSEQ multiplex PCR; in TCRdb, only in-frame clones are kept and a portion is missing. There are some 30,000 clones in the sample; 72% occur only once, and about 30% lies in the top ten. Within the ViraFEST assay, antigen-specific CD4+ T cells underwent expansion with viral peptide pools prior to sequencing. On roughly day 10 of culture, CD4+ T cells were separated out. Confirmation by PCR established that the person had SARS-CoV-2 infection between March and December 2020. Sequences were derived from CD4+ T cells from PBMCs cultured with a peptide pool, sampled before COVID-19 vaccination. Receptors originate from a human donor who had a prior SARS-CoV-2 infection.

The chain has TRBV9 and TRBJ2-1; no reliable D call. This CDR3 is 11 amino acids long. Trimming removed 3 bases from V and 15 bases from J, with 13 bases in between. Germline assignment: CDR1 SGDLS and CDR2 YYNGEE. The CDR3 DNA is TGTGCCAGCAGCGACCATTCATCGTGGTTCTTC. It codes for CASSDHSSWFF. The full variable domain, in which reference TRBV9 and TRBJ2-1 provide the parts outside the CDR3, is DSGVTQTPKHLITATGQRVTLRCSPRSGDLSVYWYQQSLDQGLQFLIQYYNGEERAKGNILERFSAQQFPDLHSELNLSSLELGDSALYFCASSDHSSWFFGPGTRLTVL.

In its sample, this clone was seen a few times. The V gene is TRBV7-9, the J gene TRBJ2-1, with 10 bases that match TRBD2. V was pared by 3 bases and J by 6 bases, with 5 bases of the junction left unmatched. Germline lookup yields CDR1 SEHNR and CDR2 FQNEAQ (reference sequence). The CDR3 sequence is 15 residues long. The CDR3 DNA reads as TGTGCCAGCAGCTTGAGGCTAGCGGGGGTCAATGAGCAGTTCTTC. Protein sequence: CASSLRLAGVNEQFF.

V usage is TRBV4-3 and J usage is TRBJ2-7; D gene ambiguous. The V gene lost 2 bases and the J gene lost 3 bases, with 17 bases spanning the gap. Looked up from germline, CDR1 is LGHNA and CDR2 is YSLEER. CDR3 length: 16 residues. The CDR3 sequence is CASSQNTSSHFYEQYF. CDR3 coding DNA: TGCGCCAGCAGCCAAAACACATCCAGTCATTTCTACGAGCAGTACTTC.

This clone has a handful of counts. This chain joins TRBV2 and TRBJ2-3; D uncertain. V was trimmed by 3 bases and J by 4 bases, leaving 14 bases between them. Germline V gene data show CDR1 as SNHLY and CDR2 as FYNNEI. The CDR3 is 15 residues long. The CDR3 is CASSDSFPGSDTQYF. For the CDR3, the DNA is TGTGCCAGCAGTGATAGTTTTCCGGGTTCAGATACGCAGTATTTT.

The chain links TRBV5-6 to TRBJ2-3; perhaps TRBD1 as D (6 bases). CDR3 length: 19 amino acids. V was cut by 1 base and J by 0 bases, with 21 bases left in between. Germline CDR1 SGHDT, CDR2 YYEEEE. CDR3 loop: CASSLLNLLGAGSTDTQYF. In nucleotides, the CDR3 is TGTGCCAGCAGCTTGTTGAACCTTTTGGGGGCAGGAAGCACAGATACGCAGTATTTT.

V gene TRBV30 combines with J gene TRBJ1-4; TRBD1 agrees at 7 bases. Germline V gives CDR1 GTSNPN, CDR2 SVGIG (reference sequence). The CDR3 loop spans 15 amino acids. V lost 2 bases to trimming and J lost 4 bases; unmatched junction nucleotides: 7. The CDR3 sequence: CAWSTTDRLNEKLFF. The CDR3 DNA is TGTGCCTGGAGTACCACGGACAGGCTTAATGAAAAACTGTTTTTT. Looking up the rest from reference TRBV30 and TRBJ1-4 gives the full variable domain: SQTIHQWPATLVQPVGSPLSLECTVEGTSNPNLYWYRQAAGRGLQLLFYSVGIGQISSEVPQNLSASRPQDRQFILSSKKLLLSDSGFYLCAWSTTDRLNEKLFFGSGTQLSVL.

The V and J genes are TRBV7-2 and TRBJ2-7, with D possibly matching TRBD1 (6 bases). CDR3 size: 15 residues. Trimming cost V 3 bases and J 2 bases, with 14 bases left between them. Per the germline V gene, CDR1 is SGHTA and CDR2 is FQGNSA. The chain's CDR3 is CASSLDSRSTYEQYF. The CDR3 DNA reads TGTGCCAGCAGCTTGGACAGCAGAAGTACCTACGAGCAGTACTTC.

In its sample, this clone was seen once. The chain has TRBV12-3 or TRBV12-4 and TRBJ2-1; 9 positions agree with TRBD2. J was trimmed by 12 bases and V by 1 base; bases with no gene match: 4. This CDR3 region has 13 residues. CDR3 nucleotide sequence: TGTGCCAGCAGTTTAGTAGGGACTAGCCCGCAGTTCTTC. Translated: CASSLVGTSPQFF.

The CDR3 sequence is CATAPTGHSNQPQHF. The CDR3 coding sequence is TGTGCCACCGCCCCCACAGGGCATAGCAATCAGCCCCAGCATTTT. The chain carries TRBV10-3 and TRBJ1-5, with a tentative D call TRBD1 (6 bases). The CDR3 loop spans 15 amino acids. V was cut by 10 bases and J by 0 bases, with 16 bases left in between. Germline values: CDR1 ENHRY, CDR2 SYGVKD.